The entry below gives a single TCR beta chain sequence along with its context. The antigen is unknown. Peripheral blood and lesional scalp punch biopsies were taken from alopecia areata patients. This sample is drawn from a study of CD8+ T cells in alopecia areata. About the research overall: Tofacitinib treatment spanned 6 to 18 months, with 6 months off drug afterward.

Extracted from the samples, RNA was reverse transcribed into cDNA to serve as the sequencing template. Sequencing used immunoSEQ multiplex PCR; TCRdb keeps in-frame clones, though not all of them. This repertoire shows roughly 16,000 clones, less than 70% found once; its top ten account for approximately 13%. General study findings and limits: Whereas mice showed it more clearly, TCR sharing across patients was murkier, possibly because of HLA.

The clonotype originates from a human donor with alopecia areata. Input material: skin.

The CDR3 DNA reads TGTGCCAGCACCCCGGGACAGGGGTCCTTGCATGGCTACACCTTC. Its translation is CASTPGQGSLHGYTF. The chain employs TRBV27 and TRBJ1-2; 10 nucleotides line up with TRBD1. The CDR3 runs to 15 residues. Germline loops: CDR1 MNHEY, CDR2 SMNVEV (reference sequence). V was pared by 7 bases and J by 6 bases, with 11 bases of the junction left unmatched.